This TCR beta chain emerged from a study of metastatic and nonmetastatic thyroid tumors. The wider study: Repertoire comparisons spanned blood and tumor or nodule tissue from malignant and benign thyroid patients.

Regarding this clone: Its matching antigen is unknown.

Thyroid surgery was preceded by no treatment in any patient. Study findings and constraints: Reportedly, malignant thyroid tumors had significantly higher TCR beta diversity than benign nodules, in blood and tumor.

The germline CDR1 and CDR2 sequences are SGHAT and FQDESV (reference sequence). CDR3 size: 13 residues. V lost 4 bases, J lost 6 bases, and 5 bases stayed unmatched. Source study methods: A classifier of distant metastasis in papillary thyroid cancer was built from CDR3 differences (across clinicopathological groups). TCRdb re-analyzed the PCR reads using MiXCR. TCRdb, not the original authors, processed these V and J calls. The sample lists 10,000 to 15,000 clones, 25% to 35% occurring once. Input material: tumor tissue. The sequence derives from a female donor with papillary thyroid cancer or a benign thyroid nodule (not recorded which). Some clones in this sample may be carry-over from other donors' samples. V gene TRBV11-1 combines with J gene TRBJ2-7; 8 positions agree with TRBD1. The CDR3 nucleotides are TGTGCCAGCAGCTCGGGACAGGTTCTCGAGCAGTACTTC. Amino acid sequence: CASSSGQVLEQYF.